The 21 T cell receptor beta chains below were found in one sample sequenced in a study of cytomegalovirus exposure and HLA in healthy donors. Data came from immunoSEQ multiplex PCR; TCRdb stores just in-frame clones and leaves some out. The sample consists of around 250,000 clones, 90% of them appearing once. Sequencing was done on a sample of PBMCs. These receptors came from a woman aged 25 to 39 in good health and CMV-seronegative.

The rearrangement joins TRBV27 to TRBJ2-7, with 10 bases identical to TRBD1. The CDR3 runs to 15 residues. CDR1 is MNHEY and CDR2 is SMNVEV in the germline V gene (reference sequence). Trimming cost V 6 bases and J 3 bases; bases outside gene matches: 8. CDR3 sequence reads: CASSRRTGGLYEQYF. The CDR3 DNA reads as TGTGCCAGCAGCCGTAGGACAGGGGGTCTCTACGAGCAGTACTTC.

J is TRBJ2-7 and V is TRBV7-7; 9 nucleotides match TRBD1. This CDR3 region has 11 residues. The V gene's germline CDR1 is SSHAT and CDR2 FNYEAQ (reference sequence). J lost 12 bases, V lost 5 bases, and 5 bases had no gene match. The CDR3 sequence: CASSTGQGLYF. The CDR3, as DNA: TGTGCCAGCAGCACGGGACAGGGATTGTACTTC. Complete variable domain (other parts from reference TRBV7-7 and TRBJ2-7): GAGVSQSPRYKVTKRGQDVTLRCDPISSHATLYWYQQALGQGPEFLTYFNYEAQPDKSGLPSDRFSAERPEGSISTLTIQRTEQRDSAMYRCASSTGQGLYFGPGTRLTVT.

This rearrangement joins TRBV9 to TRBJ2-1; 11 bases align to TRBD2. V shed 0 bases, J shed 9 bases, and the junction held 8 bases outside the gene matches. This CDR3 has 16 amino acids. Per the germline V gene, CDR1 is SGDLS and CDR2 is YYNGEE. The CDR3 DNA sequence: TGTGCCAGCAGCGTAGCAGTAGCGGGAGGGATGGGTGAGCAGTTCTTC. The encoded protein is CASSVAVAGGMGEQFF.

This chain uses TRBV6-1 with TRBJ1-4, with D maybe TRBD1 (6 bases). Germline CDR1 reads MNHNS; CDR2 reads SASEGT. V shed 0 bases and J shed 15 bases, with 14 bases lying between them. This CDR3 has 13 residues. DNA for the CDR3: TGTGCCAGCAGTGAAGCCAGGGGTCGGTTATTGTTTTTT. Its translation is CASSEARGRLLFF.

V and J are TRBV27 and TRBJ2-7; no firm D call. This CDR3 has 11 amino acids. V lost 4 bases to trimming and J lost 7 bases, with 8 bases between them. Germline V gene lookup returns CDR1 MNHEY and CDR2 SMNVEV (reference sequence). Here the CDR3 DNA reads TGTGCCAGCAGTTCCTCGTGGGAGCAGTACTTC. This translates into CASSSSWEQYF.

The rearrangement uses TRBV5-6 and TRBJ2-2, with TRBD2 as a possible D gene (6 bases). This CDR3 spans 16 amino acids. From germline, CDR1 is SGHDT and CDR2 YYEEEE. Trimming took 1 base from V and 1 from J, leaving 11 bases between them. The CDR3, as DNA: TGTGCCAGCAGCTTGTTTCCGCGGGAGAACACCGGGGAGCTGTTTTTT. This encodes CASSLFPRENTGELFF. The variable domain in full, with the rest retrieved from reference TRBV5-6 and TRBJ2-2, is DAGVTQSPTHLIKTRGQQVTLRCSPKSGHDTVSWYQQALGQGPQFIFQYYEEEERQRGNFPDRFSGHQFPNYSSELNVNALLLGDSALYLCASSLFPRENTGELFFGEGSRLTVL.

In DNA, the CDR3 is TGTGCCAGCAGCTCCCCGGCTAGCGGGGGAGGCACTTACAATGAGCAGTTCTTC. This codes for CASSSPASGGGTYNEQFF. The gene calls are TRBV7-3 and TRBJ2-1; 10 bases line up with TRBD2. Trimming at V came to 4 bases and at J to 4 bases, leaving 13 bases not matched to a gene. Germline-derived CDR1 and CDR2 are SGHTA and FQGTGA. The CDR3 has 18 residues. Supplemented by reference TRBV7-3 and TRBJ2-1, the full variable domain reads GAGVSQTPSNKVTEKGKYVELRCDPISGHTALYWYRQSLGQGPEFLIYFQGTGAADDSGLPNDRFFAVRPEGSVSTLKIQRTERGDSAVYLCASSSPASGGGTYNEQFFGPGTRLTVL.

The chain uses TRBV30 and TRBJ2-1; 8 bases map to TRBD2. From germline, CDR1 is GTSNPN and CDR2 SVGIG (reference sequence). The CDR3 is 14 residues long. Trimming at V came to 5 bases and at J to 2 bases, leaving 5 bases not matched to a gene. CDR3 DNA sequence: TGTGCCTGGGGAGCGGGGGCTACCTACAATGAGCAGTTCTTC. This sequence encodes CAWGAGATYNEQFF.

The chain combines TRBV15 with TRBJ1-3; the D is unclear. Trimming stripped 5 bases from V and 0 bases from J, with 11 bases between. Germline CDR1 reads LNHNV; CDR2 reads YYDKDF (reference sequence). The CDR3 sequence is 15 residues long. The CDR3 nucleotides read TGTGCCACCAGCCCGTTAGCGTTCTCTGGAAACACCATATATTTT. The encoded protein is CATSPLAFSGNTIYF.

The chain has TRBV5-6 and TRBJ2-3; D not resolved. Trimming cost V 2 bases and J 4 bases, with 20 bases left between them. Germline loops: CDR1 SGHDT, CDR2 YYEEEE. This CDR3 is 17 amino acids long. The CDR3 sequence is CASSLRTALAVSDTQYF. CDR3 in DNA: TGTGCCAGCAGCTTACGGACGGCCCTGGCGGTCTCAGATACGCAGTATTTT. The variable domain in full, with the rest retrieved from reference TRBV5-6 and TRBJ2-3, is DAGVTQSPTHLIKTRGQQVTLRCSPKSGHDTVSWYQQALGQGPQFIFQYYEEEERQRGNFPDRFSGHQFPNYSSELNVNALLLGDSALYLCASSLRTALAVSDTQYFGPGTRLTVL.

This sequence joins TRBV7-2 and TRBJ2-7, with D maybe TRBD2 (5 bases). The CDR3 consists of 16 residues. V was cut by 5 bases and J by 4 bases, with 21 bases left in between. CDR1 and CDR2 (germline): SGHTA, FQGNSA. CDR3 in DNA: TGTGCCAGCAGCCGATCCTCCCCTAGCTCGTATTACGAGCAGTACTTC. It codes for CASSRSSPSSYYEQYF.

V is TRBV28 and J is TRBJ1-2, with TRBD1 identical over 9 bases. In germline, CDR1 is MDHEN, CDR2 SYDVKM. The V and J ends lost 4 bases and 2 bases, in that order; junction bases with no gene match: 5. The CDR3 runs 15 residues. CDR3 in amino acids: CASSYRGPTNYGYTF. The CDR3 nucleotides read TGTGCCAGCAGTTACAGGGGGCCCACAAACTATGGCTACACCTTC.

CDR3 protein: CASSSWTVVSPQPQHF. DNA of the CDR3: TGTGCCAGTAGTAGCTGGACAGTTGTGTCCCCCCAGCCCCAGCATTTT. This chain joins TRBV19 and TRBJ1-5, with D possibly TRBD1 on 6 matching bases. Per the germline V gene, CDR1 is LNHDA and CDR2 is SQIVND (reference sequence). The CDR3 sequence is 16 residues long. V dropped 4 bases and J dropped 7 bases, with 20 bases sitting between them.

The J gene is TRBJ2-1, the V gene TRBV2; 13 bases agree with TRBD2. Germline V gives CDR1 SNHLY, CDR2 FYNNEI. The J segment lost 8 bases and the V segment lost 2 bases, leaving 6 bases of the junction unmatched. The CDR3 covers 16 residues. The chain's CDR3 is CASSETSGRASDEQFF. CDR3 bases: TGTGCCAGCAGTGAAACTAGCGGGAGGGCCTCCGATGAGCAGTTCTTC.

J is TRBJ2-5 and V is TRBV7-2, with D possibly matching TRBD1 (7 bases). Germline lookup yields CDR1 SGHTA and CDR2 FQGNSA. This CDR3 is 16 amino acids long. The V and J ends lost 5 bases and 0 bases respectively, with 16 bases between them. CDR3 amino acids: CASSRLGQADQETQYF. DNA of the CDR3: TGTGCCAGCAGCCGACTAGGACAGGCGGACCAAGAGACCCAGTACTTC.

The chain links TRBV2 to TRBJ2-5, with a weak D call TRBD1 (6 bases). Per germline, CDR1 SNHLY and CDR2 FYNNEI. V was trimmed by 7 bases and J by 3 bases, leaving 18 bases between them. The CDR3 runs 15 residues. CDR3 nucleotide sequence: TGTGCCAGCACCCAGGGACAATTTGATAAAGAGACCCAGTACTTC. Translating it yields CASTQGQFDKETQYF.

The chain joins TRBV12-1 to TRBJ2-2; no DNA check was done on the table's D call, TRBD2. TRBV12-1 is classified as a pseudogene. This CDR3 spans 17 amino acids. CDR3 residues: CASSFDRLAPNTGELFF. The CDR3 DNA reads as TGTGCCAGCAGCTTTGATCGCCTAGCCCCGAACACCGGGGAGCTGTTTTTT.

The CDR3 loop is CASRGGTNTEAFF. The CDR3, as DNA: TGCGCCAGCAGGGGCGGGACGAACACTGAAGCTTTCTTT. The chain has TRBV5-1 and TRBJ1-1, with D perhaps matching TRBD1 (5 bases). Germline V lookup: CDR1 SGHRS, CDR2 YFSETQ. The CDR3 has 13 residues. Trimming took 5 bases from V and 1 from J, leaving 9 bases between them. Full variable domain (remainder filled in from reference TRBV5-1 and TRBJ1-1): KAGVTQTPRYLIKTRGQQVTLSCSPISGHRSVSWYQQTPGQGLQFLFEYFSETQRNKGNFPGRFSGRQFSNSRSEMNVSTLELGDSALYLCASRGGTNTEAFFGQGTRLTVV.

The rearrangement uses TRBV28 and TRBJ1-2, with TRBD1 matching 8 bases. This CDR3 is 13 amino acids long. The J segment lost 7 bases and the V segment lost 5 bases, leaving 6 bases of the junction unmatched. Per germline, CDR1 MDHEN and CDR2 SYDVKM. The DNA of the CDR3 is TGTGCCAGCAGTACAGGGGGAATAAGTGGCTACACCTTC. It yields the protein CASSTGGISGYTF.

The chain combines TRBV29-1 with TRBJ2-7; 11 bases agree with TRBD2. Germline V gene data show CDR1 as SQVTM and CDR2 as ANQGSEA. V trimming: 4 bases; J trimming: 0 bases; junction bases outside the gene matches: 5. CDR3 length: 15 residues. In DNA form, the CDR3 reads TGCAGCGTTGTACTAGCGGGAGTTGGCTCCTACGAGCAGTACTTC. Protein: CSVVLAGVGSYEQYF.

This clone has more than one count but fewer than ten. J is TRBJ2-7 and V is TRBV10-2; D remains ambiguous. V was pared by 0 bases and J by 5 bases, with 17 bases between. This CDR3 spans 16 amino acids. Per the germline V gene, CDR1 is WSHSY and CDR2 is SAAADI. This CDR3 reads CASSESVAGTTHEQYF. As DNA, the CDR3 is TGCGCCAGCAGTGAGTCAGTTGCCGGAACTACCCACGAGCAGTACTTC.